Given below is one TCR beta chain in context. Its specificity is unknown. CDR3 length equals 14 residues. V was cut by 1 base and J by 10 bases, with 14 bases left in between. CDR1 is SGHNT, CDR2 YYREEE, per germline (reference sequence). Those who donated, Caucasian adults without exception, all lived in Nashville, Tennessee. This entry comes from a study of shared clonotypes between healthy human individuals. Sequenced by immunoSEQ multiplex PCR; TCRdb stores in-frame clones only, minus some. The table has about 99,000 clones, roughly 50% seen once. Study-level findings and limits: Represented diversity, genetic and exposure-history alike, was limited by few donors. Sequencing depth was expected to affect clonotype sharing among donors.

The chain joins TRBV5-4 to TRBJ1-4, with D possibly being TRBD1 (5 bases). The source material was PBMCs. The TCR sequence derives from a woman in her thirties or forties in good health. Some clones in this sample may be carry-over from other donors' samples. The DNA for the CDR3 is TGTGCCAGCAGCTTGTTCTCGGACAAGGGAAAACTGTTTTTT. Protein: CASSLFSDKGKLFF.